This T cell receptor beta chain was identified during a study of PD-1 blockade in mismatch repair-deficient tumors listed by TCRdb under 2017. Some background on the complete study: Between September 2013 and September 2016, the trial enrolled 86 consecutive patients with 12 mismatch repair-deficient cancer types, every one of whom had been previously treated and was progressing. Deep sequencing of TCR CDR3 regions was used to track tumor-associated T cell clones in peripheral blood of patients responding to PD-1 blockade. General study outcomes and caveats: After pembrolizumab, tumor-resident clones, which were often undetectable in blood before treatment, expanded rapidly and then contracted, generally ahead of radiologic responses.

As for this clone: The clone's antigen remains unknown. No qualities accompany the bases; no much larger clone lies one base away.

The CDR3 has 13 amino acids, counting the end cysteine and phenylalanine. This entry keeps only the CDR3 DNA: 39 bases, framed from base 1. Deletion took 4 bases off V and 0 bases off J, with a span of 7 bases between the germline ends. CDR1 and CDR2 (SQVTM, ANQGSEA) derive from the germline V gene. Mismatch repair deficiency was established in every enrolled patient by polymerase chain reaction or immunohistochemistry. A few patients who responded to pembrolizumab therapy underwent TCR sequencing. The phase II trial prospectively tested pembrolizumab PD-1 blockade in advanced mismatch repair-deficient cancers regardless of tissue of origin. Peripheral blood T cell samples were collected serially, before PD-1 blockade began and at several time points afterward. Blood sampling time points were reported as weeks after the first dose of pembrolizumab. The library was made by the immunoSEQ multiplex PCR assay. TCRdb mirrors the immuneACCESS table, restricted to in-frame sequences. Some clones are absent from its copies; in checked studies, under half trace to an unresolved V gene, and the reason for the others is unknown. This sample comprises about 39,000 clones, roughly 88% of them detected only once. Of the sample, around 0.98% falls within the top ten clones.

Source: PBMCs, taken 38 to 40 weeks after starting pembrolizumab. This clonotype was obtained from an adult with mismatch repair-deficient cancer. The V gene is TRBV29-1 and the J gene is TRBJ1-3; no confident D gene assignment can be made. DNA sequence: TGCAGCGTTGGTCACACCTCTGGAAACACCATATATTTT. This is translated as CSVGHTSGNTIYF.